This T cell receptor (beta chain) was identified in a study of CD8 T cells in ankylosing spondylitis. Regarding the study as a whole: In ankylosing spondylitis patients, matched synovial fluid reportedly showed significant enrichment of disease-linked clones. Previously reported in reactive arthritis synovial fluid and blood were some of the motif variants. Ankylosing spondylitis blood appeared to carry a characteristic TCR beta motif of roughly 8 highly homologous variants. Disease-linked clones bore a CD8+ phenotype and were relatively rare in peripheral blood.

The sample holds many counts of this clonotype. The antigen is undetermined. Researchers built TCR beta libraries using quantitative 5'-RACE with molecular barcodes. TCRdb passed the 5' RACE reads through MiXCR, listing each CDR3 protein once. The sample includes about 200,000 distinct CDR3 sequences, 6% to 8.5% seen only once; the top ten take around 14%. The source material was blood, either unsorted or a sorted T cell fraction (not recorded which). The sequence came from a male donor with ankylosing spondylitis.

The CDR3 spells CASSAPEYLWRGSENTEAFF. CDR3 in DNA: TGTGCCAGCAGTGCCCCCGAATACCTCTGGCGGGGGTCGGAGAACACTGAAGCTTTCTTT. V and J are TRBV25-1 and TRBJ1-1, with D maybe TRBD1 (5 bases). V lost 4 bases, J lost 1 base, and 28 bases lay in between. Germline V lookup: CDR1 MGHDK, CDR2 SYGVNS. The CDR3 extends over 20 amino acids.